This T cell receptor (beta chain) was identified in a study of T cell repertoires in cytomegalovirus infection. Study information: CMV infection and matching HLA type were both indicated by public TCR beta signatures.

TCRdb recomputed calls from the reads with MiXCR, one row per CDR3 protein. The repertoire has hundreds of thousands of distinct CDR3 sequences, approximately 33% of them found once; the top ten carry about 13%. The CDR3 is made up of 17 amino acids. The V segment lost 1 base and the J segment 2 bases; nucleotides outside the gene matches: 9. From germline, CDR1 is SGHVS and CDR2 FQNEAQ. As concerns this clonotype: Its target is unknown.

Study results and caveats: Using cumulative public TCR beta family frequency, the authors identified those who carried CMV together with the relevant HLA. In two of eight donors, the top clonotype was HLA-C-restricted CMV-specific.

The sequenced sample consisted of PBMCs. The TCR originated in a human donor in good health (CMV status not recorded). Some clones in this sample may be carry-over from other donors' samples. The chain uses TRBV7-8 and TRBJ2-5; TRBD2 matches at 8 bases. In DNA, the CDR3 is TGTGCCAGCAGCTTAGGGGTAGCGGGGTATCCACAAGAGACCCAGTACTTC. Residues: CASSLGVAGYPQETQYF.